What follows are 28 T cell receptor beta chains derived from one specimen sequenced in a study of T cell responses to AZD1222 COVID-19 vaccine. Some clones are missing from TCRdb's copy, which holds only in-frame ones; the method was immunoSEQ multiplex PCR. The data contain around 100,000 clones, around 89% of them singletons. This specimen was peripheral blood, taken on day 0 of AZD1222 vaccination. The receptors originated from an adult in good health.

The J gene is TRBJ2-1, the V gene TRBV3-1 (or the pseudogene TRBV3-2); no clear D gene. V was clipped by 0 bases and J by 12 bases, with 12 bases between them. The CDR3 is 13 amino acids. CDR1 LGHDT and CDR2 YNNKEL come from the germline V gene (reference sequence). CDR3 DNA: TGTGCCAGCAGCCAAGATGCAGGACGTCGGCAGTTCTTC. It specifies CASSQDAGRRQFF.

This clone appeared a few times. CDR3 coding DNA: TGTGCCAGCAGCGATCTAAACACAGCGCGCTATGGCTACACCTTC. This codes for CASSDLNTARYGYTF. The J gene is TRBJ1-2, the V gene TRBV7-6; no clear D gene. V gave up 5 bases and J gave up 4 bases, with 17 bases separating them. CDR1 is SGHVS, CDR2 FNYEAQ, per germline. CDR3 length: 15 amino acids.

This clone showed up just once. The chain recombines TRBV18 with TRBJ1-2, with a tentative D call TRBD1 (6 bases). V was shortened by 3 bases and J by 3 bases, with 11 bases between the two germline ends. The CDR3 totals 14 residues. Germline V gives CDR1 KGHSH, CDR2 LQKENI. CDR3 in DNA: TGTGCCAGCTCACCGCCGGACAGCTACTATGGCTACACCTTC. Protein product: CASSPPDSYYGYTF.

This clone was picked up one time. This chain joins TRBV12-5 and TRBJ2-3; 7 nucleotides align to TRBD2. V lost 5 bases and J lost 7; bases outside the gene matches: 3. Germline CDR1 reads LGHNT; CDR2 reads FRNRAP. The CDR3 length is 12 residues. CDR3 in amino acids: CASGRGDHTQYF. The CDR3 nucleotides read TGTGCTAGTGGTCGGGGGGATCATACGCAGTATTTT.

V gene TRBV3-1 (or the pseudogene TRBV3-2) combines with J gene TRBJ1-1, with D unclear. Germline V gene data show CDR1 as LGHDT and CDR2 as YNNKEL (reference sequence). The CDR3 is 13 amino acids. Trimming cost V 1 base and J 5 bases, with 8 bases left between them. CDR3 sequence reads: CASSQVGETEAFF. The DNA for the CDR3 is TGTGCCAGCAGCCAAGTTGGAGAGACTGAAGCTTTCTTT.

This chain uses TRBV14 with TRBJ1-1; 7 bases map to TRBD1. Losses at the gene ends were 6 bases for V and 6 bases for J; bases not matched to a gene: 10. This CDR3 has 14 residues. Germline assignment: CDR1 SGHDN and CDR2 FVKESK. The CDR3 here is CASRRTGGRPEAFF. The CDR3, as DNA: TGTGCCAGCAGACGGACAGGTGGAAGGCCTGAAGCTTTCTTT.

J is TRBJ1-2 and V is TRBV6-6; D may be TRBD1 (5 bases). CDR1 MNHNY and CDR2 SVGAGI come from the germline V gene (reference sequence). The CDR3 has 14 residues. The V gene lost 0 bases and the J gene lost 4 bases, with 9 bases spanning the gap. CDR3 protein: CASSYSGGSYGYTF. The DNA for the CDR3 is TGTGCCAGCAGTTACTCGGGGGGGTCCTATGGCTACACCTTC.

V is TRBV2 and J is TRBJ1-1, with D unresolved. Germline V gene lookup returns CDR1 SNHLY and CDR2 FYNNEI. Trimming left V 10 bases short and J 0 bases short, with 9 bases between. The length of the CDR3 is 12 residues. The CDR3 is CATAGLNTEAFF. CDR3 DNA: TGTGCCACTGCGGGCTTGAACACTGAAGCTTTCTTT.

This chain links TRBV28 with TRBJ1-6; D ambiguous. This CDR3 is 15 amino acids long. The ends were cut back, 2 bases at V and 10 bases at J, with 15 bases in the middle. The germline V gene encodes CDR1 MDHEN and CDR2 SYDVKM. The CDR3 loop is CASSLIHRKLSPLHF. The CDR3 DNA is TGTGCCAGCAGTTTAATTCATCGAAAGTTATCACCCCTCCACTTT.

The chain links TRBV18 to TRBJ2-3, with TRBD2 matching over 12 bases. The ends lost 0 bases at V and 4 bases at J; junction bases unmatched: 2. In germline, CDR1 is KGHSH, CDR2 LQKENI. CDR3 size: 16 residues. CDR3 protein: CASSPPRLAGADTQYF. In DNA, the CDR3 is TGTGCCAGCTCACCACCAAGACTAGCGGGGGCAGATACGCAGTATTTT.

This sequence joins TRBV7-6 and TRBJ1-5, with 8 bases matching TRBD1. After removal of 8 bases from V and 7 bases from J, the junction contained 13 bases not matched to a gene. Germline CDR1 is SGHVS and CDR2 is FNYEAQ. There are 15 residues in the CDR3. The DNA of the CDR3 is TGTGCCAGCCCTACACGGACAGGGTCCAAACAGCCCCAGCATTTT. Translating gives CASPTRTGSKQPQHF.

The chain is built from TRBV7-2 and TRBJ1-5; 8 bases are a match to TRBD1. Germline loops: CDR1 SGHTA, CDR2 FQGNSA. With V trimmed by 0 bases and J by 7 bases, 8 bases remained unmatched. The CDR3 is made up of 16 amino acids. Here the CDR3 reads CASSLALSTGGQPQHF. CDR3 bases: TGTGCCAGCAGCTTAGCGCTTAGTACAGGGGGACAGCCCCAGCATTTT.

The rearrangement links TRBV20-1 to TRBJ1-5, with D maybe TRBD1 (5 bases). The CDR3 runs 13 residues. Germline assignment: CDR1 DFQATT and CDR2 SNEGSKA (reference sequence). Trimming took 3 bases from V and 7 from J, leaving 13 bases between them. CDR3 in amino acids: CSASWSSGQPQHF. The CDR3 DNA is TGCAGTGCTAGTTGGTCTTCAGGGCAGCCCCAGCATTTT.

This chain links TRBV7-2 with TRBJ2-7, with a weak D call TRBD2 (5 bases). CDR1 and CDR2 from the germline V gene are SGHTA and FQGNSA. The CDR3 runs 14 residues. V lost 4 bases and J lost 2, with 12 bases in between. CDR3 in DNA: TGTGCCAGCAGCTCCGGGGATAGTCCCTACGAGCAGTACTTC. Protein sequence: CASSSGDSPYEQYF.

CDR3 in DNA: TGCGCCAGCAGCTTGGTCCAGGGGAGCTACGAGCAGTACTTC. This sequence encodes CASSLVQGSYEQYF. The chain uses TRBV5-1 and TRBJ2-7, with D perhaps matching TRBD1 (6 bases). The CDR3 has 14 amino acids. Trimming took off 0 bases at V and 3 bases at J, with 10 bases between the two ends. The germline V gene encodes CDR1 SGHRS and CDR2 YFSETQ.

The rearrangement joins TRBV7-3 to TRBJ2-1, with 13 bases that match TRBD2. This CDR3 comprises 16 residues. V shed 7 bases and J 10 bases; nucleotides not matched to a gene: 13. The V gene's germline CDR1 is SGHTA and CDR2 FQGTGA. This CDR3 is CASNPGTSGAIGEQFF. In DNA form, the CDR3 reads TGTGCCAGCAACCCGGGGACTAGCGGGGCCATTGGGGAGCAGTTCTTC.

The chain is built from TRBV11-2 and TRBJ1-1, with 8 positions matching TRBD1. The CDR3 contains 16 residues. Germline-derived CDR1 and CDR2 are SGHAT and FQNNGV. V shed 3 bases and J 5 bases; nucleotides not matched to a gene: 11. The CDR3 sequence: CASSFSGGRSGTEAFF. The CDR3 nucleotides are TGTGCCAGCAGCTTTTCAGGGGGCCGTAGCGGTACTGAAGCTTTCTTT. Complete variable domain (other parts from reference TRBV11-2 and TRBJ1-1): EAGVAQSPRYKIIEKRQSVAFWCNPISGHATLYWYQQILGQGPKLLIQFQNNGVVDDSQLPKDRFSAERLKGVDSTLKIQPAKLEDSAVYLCASSFSGGRSGTEAFFGQGTRLTVV.

The gene calls are TRBV6-5 and TRBJ2-1; TRBD2 aligns across 9 bases. The CDR3 runs 16 residues. The V gene's germline CDR1 is MNHEY and CDR2 SVGAGI. V dropped 2 bases and J dropped 4; count of bases not matched to a gene: 6. The CDR3 sequence is CASSYHPSGAYNEQFF. The CDR3 bases are TGTGCCAGCAGTTACCACCCTAGCGGGGCATACAATGAGCAGTTCTTC.

J is TRBJ2-7 and V is TRBV5-1; no clear D. Trimming took 4 bases from V and 3 from J, leaving 11 bases between them. Germline-derived CDR1 and CDR2 are SGHRS and YFSETQ. The CDR3 is 13 residues long. CDR3 loop: CASSTSALYEQYF. CDR3 coding DNA: TGCGCCAGCAGCACTTCAGCCCTCTACGAGCAGTACTTC.

The V call is TRBV27, the J call TRBJ1-4, with 7 bases lining up with TRBD1. The CDR3 is made up of 15 amino acids. V lost 2 bases, J lost 7 bases, and 7 bases stayed unmatched. Germline V CDR1 and CDR2: MNHEY, SMNVEV (reference sequence). The CDR3 spells CASSLRPRGSEKLFF. The CDR3 region has the DNA TGTGCCAGCAGTTTACGCCCCAGGGGGAGTGAAAAACTGTTTTTT.

The V and J genes are TRBV9 and TRBJ1-5; TRBD1 matches at 7 bases. Germline CDR1 and CDR2: SGDLS and YYNGEE. J was trimmed by 5 bases and V by 3 bases; bases with no gene match: 5. The CDR3 is 14 amino acids. In nucleotides, the CDR3 is TGTGCCAGCAGCGGACAGGGACAGCATCAGCCCCAGCATTTT. Translation: CASSGQGQHQPQHF.

This clone was detected only once. The CDR3 DNA reads TGTGCCAGCAGCTGGGACAGGACCCTAGCTGAAGCTTTCTTT. Encoded protein: CASSWDRTLAEAFF. The genes are TRBV7-2 and TRBJ1-1; TRBD1 agrees at 8 bases. CDR3 size: 14 residues. The V segment lost 4 bases and the J segment 6 bases; nucleotides outside the gene matches: 7. Germline values: CDR1 SGHTA, CDR2 FQGNSA.

V gene TRBV19 combines with J gene TRBJ1-5; D not resolved. CDR1 is LNHDA, CDR2 SQIVND, per germline (reference sequence). V was pared by 6 bases and J by 5 bases, with 11 bases between. CDR3 length: 13 residues. DNA of the CDR3: TGTGCCAGTAGCCCCCAGAGGGATCAGCCCCAGCATTTT. Its translation: CASSPQRDQPQHF.

The gene calls are TRBV29-1 and TRBJ1-1, with 10 bases that match TRBD1. This CDR3 region has 12 residues. V dropped 7 bases and J dropped 6; count of bases not matched to a gene: 5. Germline V gene lookup returns CDR1 SQVTM and CDR2 ANQGSEA. In nucleotides, the CDR3 is TGCAGCGGGGGGACAGGGGTGGCTGAAGCTTTCTTT. As protein: CSGGTGVAEAFF. The full variable domain, in which reference TRBV29-1 and TRBJ1-1 provide the parts outside the CDR3, is SAVISQKPSRDICQRGTSLTIQCQVDSQVTMMFWYRQQPGQSLTLIATANQGSEATYESGFVIDKFPISRPNLTFSTLTVSNMSPEDSSIYLCSGGTGVAEAFFGQGTRLTVV.

The chain combines TRBV7-2 with TRBJ2-2; D is unclear. The germline V gene has CDR1 SGHTA and CDR2 FQGNSA. This CDR3 has 14 residues. Trimming removed 4 bases at V and 4 bases at J, with 10 bases between. In nucleotides, the CDR3 is TGTGCCAGCAGCTCTAGGGCCAGCACCGGGGAGCTGTTTTTT. Protein: CASSSRASTGELFF.

This clone has only one observation. The chain uses TRBV5-6 and TRBJ1-5; possibly TRBD1 for D (6 bases). The CDR3 is 17 amino acids. The V gene's germline CDR1 is SGHDT and CDR2 YYEEEE. Trimming left V 3 bases short and J 5 bases short, with 21 bases between. The DNA of the CDR3 is TGTGCCAGCAGCTCCCTCTGGGGGGCGGAGGGTGATCAGCCCCAGCATTTT. Translating gives CASSSLWGAEGDQPQHF.

This chain joins TRBV5-1 and TRBJ2-5; D may match TRBD1 or TRBD2 (5 bases each). CDR3 length: 14 amino acids. Germline V lookup: CDR1 SGHRS, CDR2 YFSETQ. The germline V and J ends were trimmed by 4 bases and 7 bases, with 17 bases remaining between them. The CDR3 loop reads CASSGIVGDATQYF. CDR3 coding DNA: TGCGCCAGCAGCGGGATAGTGGGGGATGCGACCCAGTACTTC.

The gene calls are TRBV19 and TRBJ1-1, with D possibly being TRBD1 (5 bases). CDR3 length equals 15 residues. Trimming left V 3 bases short and J 6 bases short, with 17 bases between. Per germline, CDR1 LNHDA and CDR2 SQIVND (reference sequence). CDR3 bases: TGTGCCAGTAGTATCTGGGCGGGGGGTACCGCTGAAGCTTTCTTT. Translated: CASSIWAGGTAEAFF.